This TCR beta chain was sequenced for a study of blood T cell repertoires in COVID-19 (dated by TCRdb to 2020 to 2022). In the study overall: Recovered participants in ImmuneRACE Cohort 3 were defined as having two consecutive negative NP/OP PCR tests, clearance from a healthcare professional, or resolution of symptoms. Nearly every sample came with metadata listing a de-identified subject ID, COVID-19 status, age in years and sex. The samples were drawn from the first 160 participants of the ongoing ImmuneRACE study and from 1,254 subjects provided by 6 global collaborators. Deeply sampled blood TCRbeta repertoires from subjects exposed to, actively infected with, or recovered from COVID-19 were included in the dataset. The prospective study material was composed of cDNA or gDNA derived from T cells, B-cell-depleted T cells, or PBMCs. The repertoires were released in a freely available public database meant as a resource for research on the immune response to SARS-CoV-2. Where available, HLA class I and class II types were taken from metadata supplied by the sample provider and were not determined by assay-based typing. Samples covering the acute and convalescent phases of COVID-19 were provided by collaborators in the United States, Italy and Spain.

Concerning this clone: No cognate antigen has been identified for it. The record has no base qualities; no much larger clone is one base away.

The immunoSEQ Assay, a bias-controlled multiplex PCR, was used to amplify TCRbeta CDR3 regions from genomic DNA. In the paper's pipeline: The number of nucleated cells in each sample was estimated from the amplification of reference gene primers within the assay. Sequence reads were collapsed and filtered to measure the absolute abundance of every unique TCRbeta CDR3 rearrangement. For each sample, productive Simpson clonality was calculated by taking the square root of Simpson's diversity index across productive rearrangements. This is the immuneACCESS table as TCRdb keeps it, with only in-frame sequences that have V and J called. A part of the clones is gone; compared with another copy, unresolved V genes explain less than half, and the rest is unexplained. V, J and clone size derive from that table, while D and trimming were established from the DNA sequence. This sample has a few hundred thousand clones in its table, and about 86% of those were observed once. The top ten clones comprise over 3% of the sample.

General conclusions and limits of the study: The quantity of clinical and demographic metadata differed by source and by participant and was supplied without curation.

Participants in the prospective study were aged roughly 18 to 100 years, lived in 20 to 30 United States geographic areas, and enrolled through a virtual design. In the prospective study, participants were assigned to cohorts based on the clinical history participants reported in a screening survey and a study questionnaire. Each participant in the prospective study had whole blood, serum and a nasopharyngeal or oropharyngeal swab collected by mobile phlebotomists. Prospective study participants could optionally give additional blood draws and questionnaires over an approximately two-month period. Prospective study blood samples were shipped either frozen or at room temperature before DNA extraction. The germline ends are 31 bases apart after V is trimmed by 6 bases and J by 4 bases. In the germline V gene (reference sequence), CDR1 corresponds to SEHNR and CDR2 to FQNEAQ. The CDR3 has 19 amino acids, counting the end cysteine and phenylalanine. The read is trimmed to its CDR3 DNA, 57 bases read in frame from base 1.

This sequence was found in a woman aged 45-59 years in a cohort exposed to, infected with or recovered from COVID-19 (not recorded which). Sequenced sample: PBMCs or T cells enriched from blood (not recorded which). This chain is built from TRBV7-9 and TRBJ2-7; the D gene is perhaps TRBD1, from 6 matching bases. The encoded CDR3 is CASSSQGYRGPKDTYEQYF. The DNA reads as follows: TGTGCCAGCAGTTCACAGGGATACCGGGGCCCGAAGGATACATACGAGCAGTACTTC.